One and the same sample provided the 21 T cell receptor beta chains below, sequenced in a study of OX40 agonist ivuxolimab in advanced cancers. The repertoire was sequenced with immunoSEQ multiplex PCR; TCRdb's copy has only in-frame clones and lacks some. The repertoire includes about 91,000 clones, approximately 87% of them detected once, and about 4.5% sits in the top ten. This specimen was CD4+ or CD8+ T cells sorted from blood, taken in a trial of the OX40 agonist ivuxolimab. Source of these receptors: an adult with an advanced solid tumor such as melanoma, head and neck, liver or kidney cancer.

This clone is categorized as medium-sized. The chain has TRBV2 and TRBJ1-5, with 8 bases aligning to TRBD1. With 4 bases clipped from V and 3 bases from J, the junction kept 5 bases outside the gene matches. Per the germline V gene, CDR1 is SNHLY and CDR2 is FYNNEI. This CDR3 has 15 amino acids. The CDR3 region is CASSVTGAFNQPQHF. The CDR3, as DNA: TGTGCCAGCAGTGTGACAGGGGCGTTCAATCAGCCCCAGCATTTT.

CDR3 nucleotides: TGCAGCGTTGGGGGGGGAGATGGAGAGACCCAGTACTTC. Its translation: CSVGGGDGETQYF. The chain employs TRBV29-1 and TRBJ2-5; 7 nucleotides agree with TRBD2. The CDR3 runs to 13 residues. Germline lookup yields CDR1 SQVTM and CDR2 ANQGSEA. V lost 4 bases, J lost 4 bases, and 6 bases stayed unmatched.

The rearrangement uses TRBV19 and TRBJ1-3; the D is unclear. This CDR3 is 16 amino acids long. Trimming took off 4 bases at V and 1 base at J, with 14 bases between the two ends. The germline V gene encodes CDR1 LNHDA and CDR2 SQIVND (reference sequence). CDR3 DNA: TGTGCCAGTAGTACCCCTCGGACGGGTTCTGGAAACACCATATATTTT. Translation: CASSTPRTGSGNTIYF.

This clone came up once. V gene TRBV2 combines with J gene TRBJ2-7; either TRBD1 or TRBD2 may fit D (7 bases each). With 4 bases removed from V and 5 bases from J, the gap between germline ends came to 18 bases. This CDR3 is built from 15 residues. From germline, CDR1 is SNHLY and CDR2 FYNNEI. This CDR3 is CASSATGREWDEQYF. The CDR3 DNA is TGTGCCAGCAGTGCGACAGGGCGGGAGTGGGACGAGCAGTACTTC. The full variable domain, completed using reference TRBV2 and TRBJ2-7, is EPEVTQTPSHQVTQMGQEVILRCVPISNHLYFYWYRQILGQKVEFLVSFYNNEISEKSEIFDDQFSVERPDGSNFTLKIRSTKLEDSAMYFCASSATGREWDEQYFGPGTRLTVT.

The sample holds one count of this clone. The gene calls are TRBV5-4 and TRBJ2-1; 9 bases match TRBD2. Germline lookup yields CDR1 SGHNT and CDR2 YYREEE (reference sequence). This CDR3 region has 15 residues. J lost 5 bases, V lost 5 bases, and 8 bases had no gene match. The CDR3 is CASSPGLALDNEQFF. The DNA of the CDR3 is TGTGCCAGCAGTCCAGGACTAGCGTTGGACAATGAGCAGTTCTTC.

The chain employs TRBV6-1 and TRBJ1-3; 8 nucleotides line up with TRBD1. J gave up 3 bases and V 7 bases, and 5 bases lay outside the gene matches. This CDR3 contains 14 residues. Germline CDR1 reads MNHNS; CDR2 reads SASEGT. CDR3 DNA sequence: TGTGCCAGCACCCAGGGGGCGGGTGGAAACACCATATATTTT. The encoded protein is CASTQGAGGNTIYF.

This sequence joins TRBV6-1 and TRBJ2-7; a weak D match, TRBD2 (5 bases). V gave up 6 bases and J gave up 2 bases, with 14 bases separating them. CDR3 length: 14 amino acids. The germline gives CDR1 MNHNS, CDR2 SASEGT. The CDR3 loop is CASRTGIETYEQYF. In DNA form, the CDR3 reads TGTGCCAGCAGAACGGGGATTGAAACCTACGAGCAGTACTTC.

This rearrangement joins TRBV19 to TRBJ1-1; D call uncertain. V lost 1 base and J lost 0, with 15 bases in between. CDR3 length equals 17 residues. Germline V gives CDR1 LNHDA, CDR2 SQIVND (reference sequence). CDR3 DNA sequence: TGTGCCAGTAGTATAGTTAGGGTAGGAGAGTTGAACACTGAAGCTTTCTTT. Translated, it gives CASSIVRVGELNTEAFF.

The chain recombines TRBV7-3 with TRBJ2-1, with TRBD2 matching over 11 bases. CDR1 and CDR2 from the germline V gene are SGHTA and FQGTGA. Losses at the gene ends were 4 bases for V and 7 bases for J; bases not matched to a gene: 3. The CDR3 runs 14 residues. The CDR3 spells CASSSLAGGNEQFF. The CDR3 DNA sequence: TGTGCCAGCAGCTCGCTAGCGGGAGGTAATGAGCAGTTCTTC.

The chain joins TRBV28 to TRBJ1-5, with 8 bases aligning to TRBD1. The junction had 6 bases not matched to a gene; V was cut back by 6 bases and J by 2 bases. There are 15 residues in the CDR3. Germline CDR1 and CDR2: MDHEN and SYDVKM. The CDR3 nucleotides are TGTGCCAGCAGCCCCCCGACAGGGGGCAATCAGCCCCAGCATTTT. It is translated as CASSPPTGGNQPQHF.

The chain combines TRBV5-1 with TRBJ2-6; D unresolved. V lost 0 bases to trimming and J lost 0 bases, with 4 bases between them. Germline V gene data show CDR1 as SGHRS and CDR2 as YFSETQ. The CDR3 extends over 15 amino acids. The CDR3, as DNA: TGCGCCAGCAGCTTGGTTAGCTCTGGGGCCAACGTCCTGACTTTC. Its protein product is CASSLVSSGANVLTF.

In this sample, this clone turned up once. The V call is TRBV29-1, the J call TRBJ2-2; unclear D gene. V lost 5 bases, J lost 6 bases, and 7 bases lay in between. There are 11 residues in the CDR3. Germline CDR1 and CDR2: SQVTM and ANQGSEA. This CDR3 is CSVRDAGELFF. The CDR3 DNA sequence: TGCAGCGTTAGAGATGCCGGGGAGCTGTTTTTT.

The gene calls are TRBV30 and TRBJ2-7, with a tentative D call TRBD2 (5 bases). The CDR3 spans 12 residues. CDR1 GTSNPN and CDR2 SVGIG come from the germline V gene (reference sequence). V lost 3 bases to trimming and J lost 2 bases, with 8 bases between them. The CDR3 loop reads CAWSGVTYEQYV. The CDR3 DNA follows: TGTGCCTGGAGCGGGGTCACCTACGAGCAGTACGTC.

This clone was counted between two and nine times. The chain has TRBV4-2 and TRBJ1-5; no reliable D call. The CDR3 runs to 14 residues. CDR1 and CDR2 from the germline V gene are LGHNA and YNFKEQ. V gave up 2 bases and J gave up 1 base, with 6 bases separating them. The DNA for the CDR3 is TGTGCCAGCAGCCAACAGGACAGCAATCAGCCCCAGCATTTT. Its protein is CASSQQDSNQPQHF.

For this clone: One junction end does not reproduce the germline sequence, and a read error may be involved. The chain links TRBV5-3 to TRBJ2-3, with D uncertain. TRBV5-3 is reported as an ORF; its role is uncertain. This CDR3 contains 12 residues. CDR3: CASSLEYYTQYF. The CDR3 DNA reads TGTGCCAGCAGCTTGGAGTATTATACGCAGTATTTT.

The chain carries TRBV30 and TRBJ2-1; D is ambiguous. Germline V gene data show CDR1 as GTSNPN and CDR2 as SVGIG (reference sequence). This CDR3 is built from 17 residues. The germline V and J ends were trimmed by 3 bases and 5 bases, with 23 bases remaining between them. The CDR3 DNA reads TGTGCCTGGAGCGCACCCTACCGCGGCGCTAGTAACAATGAGCAGTTCTTC. Its translation is CAWSAPYRGASNNEQFF.

The chain joins TRBV5-1 to TRBJ2-3, with 8 bases identical to TRBD1. Trimming took 2 bases from V and 5 from J; bases not matched to a gene: 10. Germline V gene data show CDR1 as SGHRS and CDR2 as YFSETQ. The CDR3 loop spans 16 amino acids. CDR3 nucleotide sequence: TGCGCCAGCAGCTTCCGAGCGACAGGGGAACAAGATACGCAGTATTTT. Amino acid sequence: CASSFRATGEQDTQYF.

This chain joins TRBV2 and TRBJ1-2, with TRBD1 as a possible D gene (5 bases). This CDR3 has 15 residues. V lost 0 bases and J 7 bases, leaving 15 bases between the germline ends. Germline CDR1 reads SNHLY; CDR2 reads FYNNEI. The CDR3 region has the DNA TGTGCCAGCAGTGAAGCTCACACTCTTGGGGCTGGCTACACCTTC. This sequence encodes CASSEAHTLGAGYTF.

The CDR3 loop reads CASSISRDPSYEQYF. The CDR3 bases are TGTGCCAGTAGTATTTCTCGGGACCCATCCTACGAGCAGTACTTC. This chain links TRBV19 with TRBJ2-7, with D possibly being TRBD1 or TRBD2 (5 bases each). The germline V and J ends were trimmed by 3 bases and 1 base, with 13 bases remaining between them. This CDR3 is built from 15 residues. CDR1 LNHDA and CDR2 SQIVND come from the germline V gene (reference sequence).

As regards this clone: In the same sample, other DNA sequences code for this CDR3. V and J are TRBV19 and TRBJ1-5; the D is unclear. Germline lookup yields CDR1 LNHDA and CDR2 SQIVND (reference sequence). There are 13 residues in the CDR3. V lost 1 base and J lost 5, with 6 bases in between. CDR3 sequence: CASSIGGDQPQHF. The CDR3, as DNA: TGTGCCAGTAGTATAGGGGGAGATCAGCCCCAGCATTTT.

In this sample, this clone turned up once. The chain recombines TRBV11-2 with TRBJ1-6; D is possibly TRBD1 (5 bases). The germline V gene encodes CDR1 SGHAT and CDR2 FQNNGV. The CDR3 length is 14 residues. V shed 4 bases and J shed 4 bases, with 8 bases lying between them. CDR3 protein: CASSWDGYNSPLHF. CDR3 in DNA: TGTGCCAGCAGCTGGGACGGATATAATTCACCCCTCCACTTT.